Shown below are 12 T cell receptor beta chains from a single sample sequenced in a study of shared clonotypes between healthy human individuals. Only in-frame clones appear in the TCRdb table, and some are missing; sequencing was by immunoSEQ multiplex PCR. This table has some 1,600,000 clones, around 98% appearing once. Sequenced input: naive CD4+ T cells sorted from blood. Subset of the sample: CD45RA+ positively selected. The origin of the receptors is a man under 40 in good health.

The chain is built from TRBV5-8 and TRBJ1-2, with a weak D call TRBD1 (6 bases). V was shortened by 0 bases and J by 8 bases, with 11 bases between the two germline ends. Germline assignment: CDR1 SGHTS and CDR2 YDEGEE. This CDR3 comprises 13 residues. The CDR3 DNA sequence: TGTGCCAGCAGCTTGGAGGGGGGCCGGGGCTACACCTTC. Its translation is CASSLEGGRGYTF.

V is TRBV28 and J is TRBJ2-7; D remains unclear. CDR3 size: 14 residues. Germline assignment: CDR1 MDHEN and CDR2 SYDVKM. V lost 6 bases to trimming and J lost 2 bases, with 14 bases between them. The CDR3 region has the DNA TGTGCCAGCAGCACTCCTCCCAGTGCCTACGAGCAGTACTTC. Residues: CASSTPPSAYEQYF.

This chain links TRBV6-6 with TRBJ1-1; D possibly corresponds to TRBD1 (6 bases). Trimming took 0 bases from V and 4 from J, leaving 12 bases between them. CDR3 length: 15 residues. Germline lookup yields CDR1 MNHNY and CDR2 SVGAGI (reference sequence). The CDR3 region has the DNA TGTGCCAGCAGTTACTCGTCGCGGGGGCCCACTGAAGCTTTCTTT. This codes for CASSYSSRGPTEAFF.

The chain couples TRBV6-6 to TRBJ2-1, with a tentative D call TRBD2 (6 bases). The CDR3 is made up of 15 amino acids. Per germline, CDR1 MNHNY and CDR2 SVGAGI (reference sequence). Trimming cost V 6 bases and J 7 bases, with 19 bases left between them. This CDR3 reads CASSPGRGRGNEQFF. The CDR3 DNA sequence: TGTGCCAGCAGCCCTGGGCGGGGCCGCGGAAATGAGCAGTTCTTC.

J is TRBJ2-7 and V is TRBV18, with 9 bases that match TRBD1. The germline CDR1 and CDR2 sequences are KGHSH and LQKENI. This CDR3 is built from 14 residues. The V and J ends lost 5 bases and 6 bases, in that order; junction bases with no gene match: 8. The CDR3 nucleotides are TGTGCCAGCTCATCCCGGGACAGGGCGGGCGAGCAGTACTTC. It specifies CASSSRDRAGEQYF.

The chain has TRBV11-2 and TRBJ2-1, with D hard to call. V lost 1 base and J lost 5, with 9 bases in between. The CDR3 contains 14 residues. Germline CDR1 is SGHAT and CDR2 is FQNNGV. The CDR3 sequence: CASSLVENNNEQFF. In DNA, the CDR3 is TGTGCCAGCAGCTTAGTAGAGAACAACAATGAGCAGTTCTTC.

The gene calls are TRBV2 and TRBJ2-1, with 11 bases lining up with TRBD2. J gave up 6 bases and V 6 bases, and 4 bases lay outside the gene matches. The CDR3 has 14 residues. Germline V gene sequence: CDR1 SNHLY, CDR2 FYNNEI. The CDR3 region is CASRATSGANEQFF. The CDR3 DNA sequence: TGTGCCAGCAGGGCGACTAGCGGGGCCAATGAGCAGTTCTTC.

The chain joins TRBV5-4 to TRBJ2-5; the D is unclear. Per the germline V gene, CDR1 is SGHNT and CDR2 is YYREEE (reference sequence). The V end lost 1 base, the J end lost 5 bases, and 12 bases lay between the germline ends. This CDR3 comprises 14 residues. For the CDR3, the DNA is TGTGCCAGCAGCTTGCCCGGGTATGTGGAGACCCAGTACTTC. It yields the protein CASSLPGYVETQYF.

This clone is a singleton in its sample. The rearrangement links TRBV19 to TRBJ2-3; no reliable D call. Per germline, CDR1 LNHDA and CDR2 SQIVND (reference sequence). This CDR3 is 13 amino acids long. The V gene lost 7 bases and the J gene lost 0 bases, with 8 bases spanning the gap. The DNA of the CDR3 is TGTGCCAGTACTTTCGGGAGCACAGATACGCAGTATTTT. Translation gives CASTFGSTDTQYF.

The chain employs TRBV6-6 and TRBJ2-7; D possibly corresponds to TRBD1 (5 bases). This CDR3 region has 15 residues. Germline values: CDR1 MNHNY, CDR2 SVGAGI (reference sequence). The V end was cut by 0 bases, the J end by 6 bases, with 15 bases between. Here the CDR3 DNA reads TGTGCCAGCAGTTACTCGCTTTCAGGGAAGTTCGAGCAGTACTTC. It specifies CASSYSLSGKFEQYF.

The genes are TRBV6-4 and TRBJ2-1, with 8 positions matching TRBD2. Losses at the gene ends were 1 base for V and 10 bases for J; bases not matched to a gene: 9. This CDR3 contains 15 residues. Germline assignment: CDR1 MRHNA and CDR2 SNTAGT. The CDR3 here is CASSDLAGPVGEQFF. The CDR3 DNA reads as TGTGCCAGCAGTGACTTAGCGGGACCGGTAGGGGAGCAGTTCTTC.

This clone was counted a single time. This sample also contains other DNA sequences that code for the same CDR3. The chain has TRBV28 and TRBJ1-5; D gene uncertain. V was pared by 6 bases and J by 7 bases, with 10 bases between. The CDR3 has 12 amino acids. The germline V gene has CDR1 MDHEN and CDR2 SYDVKM. In DNA, the CDR3 is TGTGCCAGCAGCCCCCTCGGCCAGCCCCAGCATTTT. This codes for CASSPLGQPQHF.